The 15 T cell receptor beta chains given below trace back to one sample, sequenced in a study of blood T cell repertoires in COVID-19. Profiled with immunoSEQ multiplex PCR; TCRdb holds only in-frame clones, not every one. This repertoire shows some 80,000 clones, just under 80% found once; its top ten account for roughly 38%. Sequencing was done on a sample of peripheral blood. The receptor set was obtained from a man in his fifties or sixties with COVID-19, enrolled during active disease.

This sequence joins TRBV25-1 and TRBJ2-1, with 7 bases matching TRBD2. Per the germline V gene, CDR1 is MGHDK and CDR2 is SYGVNS. The V segment lost 0 bases and the J segment 6 bases; nucleotides outside the gene matches: 2. This CDR3 region has 14 residues. The CDR3 DNA follows: TGTGCCAGCAGTGAATACGGGGGGATCAATGAGCAGTTCTTC. Translated, it gives CASSEYGGINEQFF.

This clone was seen a handful of times. CDR3 residues: CSVVGGGNYEQYF. In nucleotides, the CDR3 is TGCAGCGTTGTCGGGGGAGGGAACTACGAGCAGTACTTC. The chain recombines TRBV29-1 with TRBJ2-7; 7 bases line up with TRBD2. CDR3 length equals 13 residues. Germline loops: CDR1 SQVTM, CDR2 ANQGSEA. The V and J ends lost 4 bases and 3 bases, in that order; junction bases with no gene match: 6.

This chain links TRBV5-8 with TRBJ2-1, with D tentatively TRBD2 (6 bases). Germline-derived CDR1 and CDR2 are SGHTS and YDEGEE. V was clipped by 0 bases and J by 2 bases, with 9 bases between them. The CDR3 is 15 amino acids. As DNA, the CDR3 is TGTGCCAGCAGCTTGGGCAGGGAGGCCTACAATGAGCAGTTCTTC. This sequence encodes CASSLGREAYNEQFF. Looking up the rest from reference TRBV5-8 and TRBJ2-1 gives the full variable domain: EAGVTQSPTHLIKTRGQQATLRCSPISGHTSVYWYQQALGLGLQFLLWYDEGEERNRGNFPPRFSGRQFPNYSSELNVNALELEDSALYLCASSLGREAYNEQFFGPGTRLTVL.

This chain joins TRBV4-3 and TRBJ2-4; tentative D call: TRBD2 (5 bases). The CDR3 length is 18 residues. Germline V gives CDR1 LGHNA, CDR2 YSLEER. V was shortened by 1 base and J by 0 bases, with 16 bases between the two germline ends. CDR3 loop: CASSQGFRSEGAKNIQYF. The CDR3 DNA is TGCGCCAGCAGCCAAGGATTCCGGTCAGAGGGAGCCAAAAACATTCAGTACTTC.

This clone has only a few counts. In DNA form, the CDR3 reads TGCACCAGCCACGGAGAGGGGGAGGGCAATGAGCAGTTCTTC. Its protein product is CTSHGEGEGNEQFF. The V gene is TRBV1, the J gene TRBJ2-1; the DNA was not used to check the table's D call, TRBD2. TRBV1 represents a pseudogene. The CDR3 is made up of 14 amino acids.

The V call is TRBV5-4, the J call TRBJ2-5; tentative D call: TRBD1 (7 bases). The CDR3 contains 15 residues. Germline CDR1 and CDR2: SGHNT and YYREEE (reference sequence). The germline V and J ends were trimmed by 3 bases and 5 bases, with 17 bases remaining between them. This CDR3 is CASSSQGGRSETQYF. The CDR3, as DNA: TGTGCCAGCAGCTCCCAGGGGGGCAGATCTGAGACCCAGTACTTC.

The chain recombines TRBV2 with TRBJ1-5, with TRBD1 as a possible D gene (6 bases). The V gene's germline CDR1 is SNHLY and CDR2 FYNNEI. Trimming cost V 5 bases and J 6 bases, with 17 bases left between them. This CDR3 has 15 amino acids. CDR3 DNA sequence: TGTGCCAGCAGTCGGGACATAGGGGAAGGTCAGCCCCAGCATTTT. Translation gives CASSRDIGEGQPQHF.

The rearrangement links TRBV11-3 to TRBJ2-2, with 12 bases matching TRBD2. With 5 bases clipped from V and 2 bases from J, the junction kept 15 bases outside the gene matches. There are 20 residues in the CDR3. Germline assignment: CDR1 SGHNT and CDR2 YENEEA. CDR3 DNA sequence: TGTGCCAGCAGCCCACGGAAGGAGGGACTAGCGGGCGGTAACACCGGGGAGCTGTTTTTT. It yields the protein CASSPRKEGLAGGNTGELFF. The full variable domain, in which reference TRBV11-3 and TRBJ2-2 provide the parts outside the CDR3, is EAGVVQSPRYKIIEKKQPVAFWCNPISGHNTLYWYLQNLGQGPELLIRYENEEAVDDSQLPKDRFSAERLKGVDSTLKIQPAELGDSAVYLCASSPRKEGLAGGNTGELFFGEGSRLTVL.

This chain connects TRBV9 to TRBJ2-3, with D perhaps matching TRBD2 (6 bases). V gave up 0 bases and J gave up 6 bases, with 14 bases separating them. The CDR3 sequence is 15 residues long. Germline CDR1 and CDR2: SGDLS and YYNGEE. Here the CDR3 DNA reads TGTGCCAGCAGCGTAGGGCTAGGGGAGGTGGATACGCAGTATTTT. Amino acid sequence: CASSVGLGEVDTQYF.

The chain links TRBV2 to TRBJ1-2; D remains ambiguous. Germline V CDR1 and CDR2: SNHLY, FYNNEI. The V and J ends lost 1 base and 5 bases respectively, with 11 bases between them. This CDR3 contains 14 residues. This CDR3 reads CASSEVSSGYGYTF. The CDR3 DNA reads TGTGCCAGCAGTGAAGTCTCGTCCGGGTATGGCTACACCTTC.

The V and J genes are TRBV18 and TRBJ2-7; 10 nucleotides align to TRBD1. Germline loops: CDR1 KGHSH, CDR2 LQKENI. The CDR3 is 14 residues long. With V trimmed by 4 bases and J by 4 bases, 4 bases remained unmatched. CDR3 sequence: CASSLGQGLYEQYF. The CDR3 DNA reads TGTGCCAGCTCACTGGGACAGGGGTTATACGAGCAGTACTTC.

The chain carries TRBV18 and TRBJ1-5; no clear D. This CDR3 has 15 amino acids. V lost 3 bases to trimming and J lost 6 bases, with 15 bases between them. From germline, CDR1 is KGHSH and CDR2 LQKENI. DNA for the CDR3: TGTGCCAGCTCACCTGATAGCGGGAATATTCAGCCCCAGCATTTT. It is translated as CASSPDSGNIQPQHF.

The chain uses TRBV5-1 and TRBJ2-7; 10 nucleotides agree with TRBD2. The V gene end was trimmed by 4 bases and the J gene end by 1 base; junction bases not matched to a gene: 14. The germline CDR1 and CDR2 sequences are SGHRS and YFSETQ. The CDR3 has 18 amino acids. The CDR3 loop is CASSPGVGLAGASYEQYF. CDR3 coding DNA: TGCGCCAGCAGCCCCGGGGTGGGGCTAGCGGGAGCGTCCTACGAGCAGTACTTC.

This clone has just a few counts. The genes are TRBV19 and TRBJ1-5; the D gene is possibly TRBD1 (6 bases). CDR3 size: 14 residues. V was trimmed by 7 bases and J by 6 bases, leaving 16 bases between them. The germline V gene has CDR1 LNHDA and CDR2 SQIVND (reference sequence). The CDR3 DNA follows: TGTGCCAGTATTTACAGGGTTGAGGGTCAGCCCCAGCATTTT. Its protein product is CASIYRVEGQPQHF.

The V gene is TRBV9, the J gene TRBJ2-2; no clear D gene. Trimming stripped 0 bases from V and 4 bases from J, with 4 bases between. The CDR3 runs to 13 residues. Looked up from germline, CDR1 is SGDLS and CDR2 is YYNGEE. The CDR3 nucleotides are TGTGCCAGCAGCGTAGGAGGCACCGGGGAGCTGTTTTTT. It specifies CASSVGGTGELFF. The entire variable domain, with the rest obtained from reference TRBV9 and TRBJ2-2, is as follows: DSGVTQTPKHLITATGQRVTLRCSPRSGDLSVYWYQQSLDQGLQFLIQYYNGEERAKGNILERFSAQQFPDLHSELNLSSLELGDSALYFCASSVGGTGELFFGEGSRLTVL.